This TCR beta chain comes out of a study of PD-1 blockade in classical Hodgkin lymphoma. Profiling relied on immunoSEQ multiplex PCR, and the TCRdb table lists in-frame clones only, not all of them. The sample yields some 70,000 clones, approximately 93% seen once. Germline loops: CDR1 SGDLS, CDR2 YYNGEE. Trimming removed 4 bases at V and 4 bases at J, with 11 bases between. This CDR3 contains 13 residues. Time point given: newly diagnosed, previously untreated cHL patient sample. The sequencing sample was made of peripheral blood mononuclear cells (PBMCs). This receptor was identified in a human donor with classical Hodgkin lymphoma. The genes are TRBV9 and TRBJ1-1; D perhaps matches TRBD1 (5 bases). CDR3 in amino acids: CASSIWDVTEAFF. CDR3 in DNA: TGTGCCAGCAGCATATGGGACGTCACTGAAGCTTTCTTT.